These 21 T cell receptor beta chains were sequenced from one sample in a study of early T cells in non-severe SARS-CoV-2 infection. In TCRdb, the 5' RACE reads were re-called with MiXCR into one record per CDR3 protein. The sample carries around 32,000 distinct CDR3 sequences, under 6% recorded once. Sequencing input: whole blood. The receptors were gathered from an adult who was a healthcare worker with PCR-confirmed SARS-CoV-2 infection or an uninfected control (not recorded which).

This clonotype has just a few counts. The rearrangement joins TRBV5-4 to TRBJ2-1, with 9 positions matching TRBD2. This CDR3 is built from 15 residues. CDR1 and CDR2 (germline): SGHNT, YYREEE (reference sequence). The trim removed 0 bases at V and 8 bases at J, leaving 6 bases unmatched. DNA for the CDR3: TGTGCCAGCAGCTTGGTGGCTAGCGGGGTCGATGAGCAGTTCTTC. It encodes CASSLVASGVDEQFF.

The V gene is TRBV15, the J gene TRBJ2-5; 7 nucleotides match TRBD1. CDR3 size: 15 residues. Losses at the gene ends were 0 bases for V and 5 bases for J; bases not matched to a gene: 6. Germline assignment: CDR1 LNHNV and CDR2 YYDKDF (reference sequence). In nucleotides, the CDR3 is TGTGCCACCAGCAGAGATCAGGGGGTTGGGGAGACCCAGTACTTC. It specifies CATSRDQGVGETQYF.

This clonotype was picked up many times. The V gene is TRBV20-1, the J gene TRBJ2-3; the D is unclear. Germline CDR1 DFQATT, CDR2 SNEGSKA (reference sequence). This CDR3 contains 13 residues. Trimming took 6 bases from V and 6 from J, leaving 16 bases between them. In DNA form, the CDR3 reads TGCAGTGCCCAACGTGGGCCATTGGATACGCAGTATTTT. The encoded protein is CSAQRGPLDTQYF.

The chain couples TRBV7-2 to TRBJ1-2; D is unclear. Germline V gene sequence: CDR1 SGHTA, CDR2 FQGNSA. The V end was cut by 4 bases, the J end by 8 bases, with 20 bases between. This CDR3 has 15 amino acids. As DNA, the CDR3 is TGTGCCAGCAGCTACGAGGGCCCCCAATCTAGGGGCTACACCTTC. Its translation is CASSYEGPQSRGYTF.

This clonotype has at least ten counts. J is TRBJ2-1 and V is TRBV6-6, with 11 bases fitting TRBD2. Germline trimming cut 7 bases from V and 4 bases from J; bases unmatched to any gene: 3. The CDR3 consists of 14 residues. Germline-derived CDR1 and CDR2 are MNHNY and SVGAGI (reference sequence). The CDR3: CASTWTSGYNEQFF. The CDR3 DNA sequence: TGTGCCAGCACGTGGACTAGCGGGTACAATGAGCAGTTCTTC.

Ten or more counts support this clonotype. V usage is TRBV7-6 and J usage is TRBJ1-6, with TRBD1 matching 8 bases. The germline V gene has CDR1 SGHVS and CDR2 FNYEAQ. V lost 3 bases to trimming and J lost 9 bases; unmatched junction nucleotides: 13. The CDR3 is made up of 17 amino acids. CDR3 DNA sequence: TGTGCCAGCAGCTTTTTTCCCCAACAGGGGGAGAGTTCACCCCTCCACTTT. Translated: CASSFFPQQGESSPLHF.

This clonotype came up many times. This chain links TRBV9 with TRBJ2-7; no firm D call. V was shortened by 0 bases and J by 3 bases, with 7 bases between the two germline ends. CDR1 SGDLS and CDR2 YYNGEE come from the germline V gene. The CDR3 has 13 amino acids. The CDR3 spells CASSVADGYEQYF. The CDR3 nucleotides read TGTGCCAGCAGCGTAGCCGACGGCTACGAGCAGTACTTC.

This clonotype was observed many times. This chain joins TRBV3-1 and TRBJ2-1; D is possibly TRBD2 (6 bases). Germline CDR1 is LGHDT and CDR2 is YNNKEL (reference sequence). V was trimmed by 0 bases and J by 0 bases, leaving 12 bases between them. The CDR3 consists of 17 residues. CDR3 in amino acids: CASSQDLGGYSYNEQFF. The DNA for the CDR3 is TGTGCCAGCAGCCAAGATTTGGGGGGTTACTCCTACAATGAGCAGTTCTTC.

This clonotype showed up just a few times. This chain links TRBV24-1 with TRBJ2-3, with 9 bases fitting TRBD2. After removal of 1 base from V and 5 bases from J, the junction contained 6 bases not matched to a gene. Germline values: CDR1 KGHDR, CDR2 SFDVKD. The CDR3 runs 16 residues. The CDR3 DNA follows: TGTGCCACCAGTGATTTCAAGCGGGGGGTCCAAGATACGCAGTATTTT. The encoded protein is CATSDFKRGVQDTQYF.

This clonotype has a handful of counts. The chain couples TRBV4-3 to TRBJ2-3; D gene ambiguous. Trimming left V 4 bases short and J 5 bases short, with 10 bases between. Germline V CDR1 and CDR2: LGHNA, YSLEER. The CDR3 consists of 13 residues. Written as DNA, the CDR3 is TGCGCCAGCAGCCCAACAGTGGGAGATACGCAGTATTTT. Translating gives CASSPTVGDTQYF.

The chain is built from TRBV7-7 and TRBJ2-3; 13 bases align to TRBD2. The CDR3 totals 17 residues. Germline V gene data show CDR1 as SSHAT and CDR2 as FNYEAQ (reference sequence). DNA for the CDR3: TGTGCTAGGATCGGGACTAGCGGGGCCCCAAGCACAGATACGCAGTATTTT. It yields the protein CARIGTSGAPSTDTQYF.

There are a few counts of this clonotype. The V and J genes are TRBV27 and TRBJ2-1; 8 nucleotides match TRBD1. The CDR3 spans 14 residues. The V gene end was trimmed by 7 bases and the J gene end by 3 bases; junction bases not matched to a gene: 5. Germline assignment: CDR1 MNHEY and CDR2 SMNVEV (reference sequence). CDR3 sequence: CASKVDRVYNEQFF. CDR3 bases: TGTGCCAGCAAGGTGGACAGGGTCTACAATGAGCAGTTCTTC.

Many counts were recorded for this clonotype. This chain connects TRBV27 to TRBJ1-4; a possible D gene is TRBD1 (6 bases). The ends were cut back, 2 bases at V and 11 bases at J, with 15 bases in the middle. Germline V lookup: CDR1 MNHEY, CDR2 SMNVEV (reference sequence). The CDR3 is 14 amino acids. The CDR3 protein is CASSLVGRQGKLFF. DNA of the CDR3: TGTGCCAGCAGTTTAGTAGGGCGGCAGGGGAAACTGTTTTTT.

A few counts support this clonotype. The chain has TRBV10-3 and TRBJ2-7; tentatively, D is TRBD2 (7 bases). The CDR3 is 17 amino acids. From germline, CDR1 is ENHRY and CDR2 SYGVKD. V was clipped by 4 bases and J by 5 bases, with 24 bases between them. CDR3 nucleotides: TGTGCCATCAGTGTCCAACCGGAGGGAGGGGACACTCACGAGCAGTACTTC. As protein: CAISVQPEGGDTHEQYF.

The rearrangement uses TRBV5-1 and TRBJ2-1; 11 bases fit TRBD2. Germline CDR1 and CDR2: SGHRS and YFSETQ. The CDR3 length is 15 residues. Losses at the gene ends were 2 bases for V and 7 bases for J; bases not matched to a gene: 5. The CDR3 reads CASSLLAGEDNEQFF. CDR3 in DNA: TGCGCCAGCAGCTTACTAGCGGGGGAGGATAATGAGCAGTTCTTC.

This clonotype was found many times. The rearrangement joins TRBV6-6 to TRBJ1-2, with D possibly TRBD1 on 6 matching bases. Germline V gene lookup returns CDR1 MNHNY and CDR2 SVGAGI (reference sequence). With 6 bases removed from V and 2 bases from J, the gap between germline ends came to 7 bases. The CDR3 is 12 amino acids. As DNA, the CDR3 is TGTGCCAGCAGGACAGGAAACTATGGCTACACCTTC. This sequence encodes CASRTGNYGYTF.

The J gene is TRBJ2-3, the V gene TRBV15; 7 bases map to TRBD1. CDR1 is LNHNV, CDR2 YYDKDF, per germline (reference sequence). The CDR3 is made up of 16 amino acids. Unmatched junction bases numbered 11, after V lost 8 bases and J lost 0 bases. CDR3 coding DNA: TGTGCCACCGAAACAGGGGCTTTCACTAGCACAGATACGCAGTATTTT. As protein: CATETGAFTSTDTQYF. Filled out from reference TRBV15 and TRBJ2-3, the complete variable domain reads DAMVIQNPRYQVTQFGKPVTLSCSQTLNHNVMYWYQQKSSQAPKLLFHYYDKDFNNEADTPDNFQSRRPNTSFCFLDIRSPGLGDTAMYLCATETGAFTSTDTQYFGPGTRLTVL.

V gene TRBV28 combines with J gene TRBJ2-7; no clear D. The CDR3 is made up of 14 amino acids. Germline V gene sequence: CDR1 MDHEN, CDR2 SYDVKM. The V end was cut by 2 bases, the J end by 4 bases, with 12 bases between. The CDR3, as DNA: TGTGCCAGCAGTTTACCTTCGGACCCTTACGAGCAGTACTTC. This translates into CASSLPSDPYEQYF.

There are many counts of this clonotype. CDR3 loop: CAITLAGSTDTQYF. CDR3 bases: TGTGCCATCACGCTAGCGGGGAGCACAGATACGCAGTATTTT. The V gene is TRBV10-3, the J gene TRBJ2-3; 9 bases are a match to TRBD2. The germline V gene encodes CDR1 ENHRY and CDR2 SYGVKD. After removal of 7 bases from V and 0 bases from J, the junction contained 2 bases not matched to a gene. CDR3 length equals 14 residues.

This clonotype came up a few times. This chain connects TRBV19 to TRBJ1-6; D uncertain. V lost 6 bases and J lost 8, with 20 bases in between. The CDR3 is made up of 16 amino acids. Germline lookup yields CDR1 LNHDA and CDR2 SQIVND (reference sequence). The CDR3 region is CASSTRRRETDSPLHF. The DNA for the CDR3 is TGTGCCAGTAGCACCCGAAGGAGAGAGACGGATTCACCCCTCCACTTT.

This clonotype showed up many times. This chain joins TRBV3-1 and TRBJ2-2; 8 positions agree with TRBD2. V lost 4 bases and J lost 9; bases outside the gene matches: 13. Per germline, CDR1 LGHDT and CDR2 YNNKEL (reference sequence). The CDR3 has 16 amino acids. The CDR3 DNA sequence: TGTGCCAGCAGCCCCCGGACTAGCTCCCCTCGCCGGGAGCTGTTTTTT. This encodes CASSPRTSSPRRELFF. The full variable domain, completed using reference TRBV3-1 and TRBJ2-2, is DTAVSQTPKYLVTQMGNDKSIKCEQNLGHDTMYWYKQDSKKFLKIMFSYNNKELIINETVPNRFSPKSPDKAHLNLHINSLELGDSAVYFCASSPRTSSPRRELFFGEGSRLTVL.